These T cell receptor beta chains were read from a single sample in a study of technical replicates of blood from a few donors. Data came from immunoSEQ multiplex PCR; TCRdb stores just in-frame clones and leaves some out. The sample includes 60,000 to 80,000 clones, under 90% seen only once; the top ten take 4.5% to 5%. The sequenced material came from PBMCs. The receptors come from a human donor in good health. Some clones in this sample may be carry-over from other donors' samples. The CDR3 runs from the conserved cysteine through the conserved F or W. The D gene is left open where the match is weak. Size values are once, few and many counts, or a class for expanded clones, and some rows have none.

d_gene: TRBD1; abundance: -; v_gene: TRBV7-3; j_gene: TRBJ2-7; CDR3aa: CASSSDGQGFRDEQYF; CDR3nt: TGTGCCAGCAGCTCAGACGGACAGGGCTTTAGGGACGAGCAGTACTTC
d_gene: TRBD2; abundance: -; v_gene: TRBV18; j_gene: TRBJ2-7; CDR3aa: CASSPRETGGLVEQYF; CDR3nt: TGTGCCAGCTCACCACGTGAAACGGGAGGGCTAGTCGAGCAGTACTTC
d_gene: -; abundance: -; v_gene: TRBV27; j_gene: TRBJ2-5; CDR3aa: CASRPRGFQETQYF; CDR3nt: TGTGCCAGCAGACCCAGGGGCTTTCAAGAGACCCAGTACTTC
d_gene: -; abundance: -; v_gene: TRBV7-3; j_gene: TRBJ1-1; CDR3aa: CASSLYGRDGAFF; CDR3nt: TGTGCCAGCAGCTTATATGGGCGAGATGGAGCTTTCTTT
d_gene: -; abundance: -; v_gene: TRBV5-1; j_gene: TRBJ2-1; CDR3aa: CASSAGIYNEQFF; CDR3nt: TGCGCCAGCAGCGCCGGGATTTACAATGAGCAGTTCTTC
d_gene: TRBD2; abundance: -; v_gene: TRBV7-2; j_gene: TRBJ2-7; CDR3aa: CASSTGLAGGSEQYF; CDR3nt: TGTGCCAGCAGCACGGGACTAGCGGGAGGTAGCGAGCAGTACTTC
d_gene: -; abundance: -; v_gene: TRBV10-3; j_gene: TRBJ1-3; CDR3aa: CAISLDRGSGNTIYF; CDR3nt: TGTGCCATCAGCCTCGATAGGGGCTCTGGAAACACCATATATTTT
d_gene: TRBD2; abundance: -; v_gene: TRBV7-3; j_gene: TRBJ2-2; CDR3aa: CASRWTSGKNTGELFF; CDR3nt: TGTGCCAGCAGGTGGACTAGCGGGAAGAACACCGGGGAGCTGTTTTTT
d_gene: TRBD2; abundance: -; v_gene: TRBV7-7; j_gene: TRBJ2-5; CDR3aa: CASSPGRWETQYF; CDR3nt: TGTGCCAGCAGCCCCGGGAGGTGGGAGACCCAGTACTTC
d_gene: TRBD2; abundance: -; v_gene: TRBV7-9; j_gene: TRBJ2-7; CDR3aa: CASSLGLAGVGEQYF; CDR3nt: TGTGCCAGCAGCTTAGGGCTAGCGGGAGTTGGCGAGCAGTACTTC
d_gene: TRBD2; abundance: -; v_gene: TRBV7-8; j_gene: TRBJ2-1; CDR3aa: CASSRTSGRSSYNEQFF; CDR3nt: TGTGCCAGCAGCCGGACTAGCGGGAGGAGCTCCTACAATGAGCAGTTCTTC
d_gene: -; abundance: -; v_gene: TRBV14; j_gene: TRBJ2-7; CDR3aa: CASSQGEPYEQYF; CDR3nt: TGTGCCAGCAGCCAAGGGGAGCCCTACGAGCAGTACTTC
d_gene: TRBD1; abundance: -; v_gene: TRBV4-2; j_gene: TRBJ2-1; CDR3aa: CASSHPRQGASSEQFF; CDR3nt: TGTGCCAGCAGCCACCCCAGACAGGGGGCGAGTAGTGAGCAGTTCTTC
d_gene: -; abundance: -; v_gene: TRBV15; j_gene: TRBJ2-1; CDR3aa: CATSRDRGDNEQFF; CDR3nt: TGTGCCACCAGCAGAGACAGGGGTGACAATGAGCAGTTCTTC
d_gene: TRBD1; abundance: -; v_gene: TRBV18; j_gene: TRBJ2-7; CDR3aa: CASSPGQGHEQYF; CDR3nt: TGTGCCAGCTCACCGGGACAGGGTCACGAGCAGTACTTC
d_gene: -; abundance: -; v_gene: TRBV7-8; j_gene: TRBJ1-6; CDR3aa: CASSQVGGGSSNSPLHF; CDR3nt: TGTGCCAGCAGCCAAGTGGGGGGTGGGTCCTCGAATTCACCCCTCCACTTT
d_gene: -; abundance: -; v_gene: TRBV19; j_gene: TRBJ1-2; CDR3aa: CASSMSTGQGYTF; CDR3nt: TGTGCCAGTAGTATGAGCACAGGTCAGGGCTACACCTTC
d_gene: TRBD2; abundance: -; v_gene: TRBV14; j_gene: TRBJ2-2; CDR3aa: CASSQLPGLAGGRTTGELFF; CDR3nt: TGTGCCAGCAGCCAATTACCGGGACTAGCGGGGGGGCGTACCACCGGGGAGCTGTTTTTT
d_gene: TRBD1; abundance: -; v_gene: TRBV5-4; j_gene: TRBJ1-2; CDR3aa: CASSLGQANYGYTF; CDR3nt: TGTGCCAGCAGCCTGGGACAGGCCAACTATGGCTACACCTTC
d_gene: -; abundance: once; v_gene: TRBV6-5; j_gene: TRBJ1-1; CDR3aa: CASSPGGVEAFF; CDR3nt: TGTGCCAGCAGTCCGGGGGGCGTTGAAGCTTTCTTT
d_gene: TRBD1; abundance: once; v_gene: TRBV6-1; j_gene: TRBJ1-5; CDR3aa: CASRDRGVQPQHF; CDR3nt: TGTGCCAGCAGGGACAGGGGAGTTCAGCCCCAGCATTTT
d_gene: TRBD2; abundance: -; v_gene: TRBV6-1; j_gene: TRBJ2-7; CDR3aa: CASSESAGVAYEQYF; CDR3nt: TGTGCCAGCAGTGAATCGGCGGGGGTCGCCTACGAGCAGTACTTC
d_gene: TRBD1; abundance: -; v_gene: TRBV4-2; j_gene: TRBJ1-1; CDR3aa: CASSQAGTGYTEAFF; CDR3nt: TGTGCCAGCAGCCAAGCCGGGACAGGGTACACTGAAGCTTTCTTT
d_gene: -; abundance: -; v_gene: TRBV4-2; j_gene: TRBJ1-2; CDR3aa: CASSQGTAGYTF; CDR3nt: TGTGCCAGCAGCCAAGGTACCGCGGGATACACCTTC
d_gene: -; abundance: -; v_gene: TRBV9; j_gene: TRBJ2-3; CDR3aa: CASSVGSGDPDTQYF; CDR3nt: TGTGCCAGCAGCGTAGGGTCGGGAGATCCAGATACGCAGTATTTT
d_gene: -; abundance: -; v_gene: TRBV6-1; j_gene: TRBJ2-5; CDR3aa: CASSDSDQETQYF; CDR3nt: TGTGCCAGCAGTGATAGCGACCAAGAGACCCAGTACTTC
d_gene: -; abundance: -; v_gene: TRBV9; j_gene: TRBJ2-3; CDR3aa: CASSVGVRGSTDTQYF; CDR3nt: TGTGCCAGCAGCGTAGGTGTGAGGGGGAGCACAGATACGCAGTATTTT
d_gene: -; abundance: -; v_gene: TRBV6-6; j_gene: TRBJ2-2; CDR3aa: CASSYFTNEGAGELFF; CDR3nt: TGTGCCAGCAGTTACTTTACCAACGAGGGGGCCGGGGAGCTGTTTTTT
d_gene: -; abundance: -; v_gene: TRBV18; j_gene: TRBJ1-2; CDR3aa: CASSPRFDLGYGYTF; CDR3nt: TGTGCCAGCTCACCACGGTTTGACCTAGGATATGGCTACACCTTC
d_gene: -; abundance: -; v_gene: TRBV18; j_gene: TRBJ1-2; CDR3aa: CASSPQAGADGYTF; CDR3nt: TGTGCCAGCTCACCACAGGCAGGGGCGGATGGCTACACCTTC
d_gene: TRBD1; abundance: -; v_gene: TRBV5-8; j_gene: TRBJ2-2; CDR3aa: CASIGQGADTGELFF; CDR3nt: TGTGCCAGCATTGGACAGGGGGCTGACACCGGGGAGCTGTTTTTT
d_gene: -; abundance: few; v_gene: TRBV5-6; j_gene: TRBJ2-5; CDR3aa: CASSLRGLHVETQYF; CDR3nt: TGTGCCAGCAGCTTGAGAGGTCTCCATGTGGAGACCCAGTACTTC
d_gene: -; abundance: once; v_gene: TRBV9; j_gene: TRBJ1-5; CDR3aa: CASSGGRGSNQPQHF; CDR3nt: TGTGCCAGCAGCGGGGGGAGGGGTAGCAATCAGCCCCAGCATTTT
d_gene: -; abundance: -; v_gene: TRBV5-1; j_gene: TRBJ2-1; CDR3aa: CASREYNEQFF; CDR3nt: TGCGCCAGCAGGGAGTACAATGAGCAGTTCTTC
d_gene: TRBD1; abundance: -; v_gene: TRBV2; j_gene: TRBJ1-2; CDR3aa: CASRMDRDYGYTF; CDR3nt: TGTGCCAGCAGGATGGACAGGGACTATGGCTACACCTTC
d_gene: -; abundance: -; v_gene: TRBV7-9; j_gene: TRBJ2-2; CDR3aa: CASSLEGAGELFF; CDR3nt: TGTGCCAGCAGCTTGGAAGGAGCCGGGGAGCTGTTTTTT
d_gene: -; abundance: -; v_gene: TRBV10-3; j_gene: TRBJ1-5; CDR3aa: CAIPGISGSNQPQHF; CDR3nt: TGTGCCATCCCGGGGATCAGCGGTAGCAATCAGCCCCAGCATTTT
d_gene: -; abundance: few; v_gene: TRBV30; j_gene: TRBJ1-5; CDR3aa: CAWSVDGRGGPQHF; CDR3nt: TGTGCCTGGAGTGTGGACGGTCGGGGGGGGCCCCAGCATTTT
d_gene: -; abundance: once; v_gene: TRBV9; j_gene: TRBJ2-3; CDR3aa: CASSVSRGTDTQYF; CDR3nt: TGTGCCAGCAGCGTATCCCGGGGGACGGATACGCAGTATTTT
d_gene: -; abundance: -; v_gene: TRBV7-2; j_gene: TRBJ2-3; CDR3aa: CASTRQRTDTQYF; CDR3nt: TGTGCCAGCACCCGACAGCGCACAGATACGCAGTATTTT
d_gene: -; abundance: -; v_gene: TRBV7-9; j_gene: TRBJ2-7; CDR3aa: CASSLQGYEQYF; CDR3nt: TGTGCCAGCAGCCTACAGGGCTACGAGCAGTACTTC
d_gene: -; abundance: -; v_gene: TRBV7-2; j_gene: TRBJ2-3; CDR3aa: CASSQRYRVDTQYF; CDR3nt: TGTGCCAGCAGCCAGAGATACAGGGTAGATACGCAGTATTTT
d_gene: -; abundance: -; v_gene: TRBV10-3; j_gene: TRBJ1-1; CDR3aa: CAIGDTGMGTEAFF; CDR3nt: TGTGCCATCGGGGACACAGGGATGGGCACTGAAGCTTTCTTT
d_gene: -; abundance: -; v_gene: TRBV4-3; j_gene: TRBJ2-3; CDR3aa: CASSQGRLVSIGTDTQYF; CDR3nt: TGCGCCAGCAGCCAAGGTCGACTAGTTTCAATAGGCACAGATACGCAGTATTTT
d_gene: -; abundance: -; v_gene: TRBV18; j_gene: TRBJ2-5; CDR3aa: CASSPSYGWETQYF; CDR3nt: TGTGCCAGCTCACCTTCTTACGGGTGGGAGACCCAGTACTTC
d_gene: -; abundance: -; v_gene: TRBV19; j_gene: TRBJ1-5; CDR3aa: CASNTGFGNQPQHF; CDR3nt: TGTGCCAGTAACACAGGGTTTGGCAATCAGCCCCAGCATTTT